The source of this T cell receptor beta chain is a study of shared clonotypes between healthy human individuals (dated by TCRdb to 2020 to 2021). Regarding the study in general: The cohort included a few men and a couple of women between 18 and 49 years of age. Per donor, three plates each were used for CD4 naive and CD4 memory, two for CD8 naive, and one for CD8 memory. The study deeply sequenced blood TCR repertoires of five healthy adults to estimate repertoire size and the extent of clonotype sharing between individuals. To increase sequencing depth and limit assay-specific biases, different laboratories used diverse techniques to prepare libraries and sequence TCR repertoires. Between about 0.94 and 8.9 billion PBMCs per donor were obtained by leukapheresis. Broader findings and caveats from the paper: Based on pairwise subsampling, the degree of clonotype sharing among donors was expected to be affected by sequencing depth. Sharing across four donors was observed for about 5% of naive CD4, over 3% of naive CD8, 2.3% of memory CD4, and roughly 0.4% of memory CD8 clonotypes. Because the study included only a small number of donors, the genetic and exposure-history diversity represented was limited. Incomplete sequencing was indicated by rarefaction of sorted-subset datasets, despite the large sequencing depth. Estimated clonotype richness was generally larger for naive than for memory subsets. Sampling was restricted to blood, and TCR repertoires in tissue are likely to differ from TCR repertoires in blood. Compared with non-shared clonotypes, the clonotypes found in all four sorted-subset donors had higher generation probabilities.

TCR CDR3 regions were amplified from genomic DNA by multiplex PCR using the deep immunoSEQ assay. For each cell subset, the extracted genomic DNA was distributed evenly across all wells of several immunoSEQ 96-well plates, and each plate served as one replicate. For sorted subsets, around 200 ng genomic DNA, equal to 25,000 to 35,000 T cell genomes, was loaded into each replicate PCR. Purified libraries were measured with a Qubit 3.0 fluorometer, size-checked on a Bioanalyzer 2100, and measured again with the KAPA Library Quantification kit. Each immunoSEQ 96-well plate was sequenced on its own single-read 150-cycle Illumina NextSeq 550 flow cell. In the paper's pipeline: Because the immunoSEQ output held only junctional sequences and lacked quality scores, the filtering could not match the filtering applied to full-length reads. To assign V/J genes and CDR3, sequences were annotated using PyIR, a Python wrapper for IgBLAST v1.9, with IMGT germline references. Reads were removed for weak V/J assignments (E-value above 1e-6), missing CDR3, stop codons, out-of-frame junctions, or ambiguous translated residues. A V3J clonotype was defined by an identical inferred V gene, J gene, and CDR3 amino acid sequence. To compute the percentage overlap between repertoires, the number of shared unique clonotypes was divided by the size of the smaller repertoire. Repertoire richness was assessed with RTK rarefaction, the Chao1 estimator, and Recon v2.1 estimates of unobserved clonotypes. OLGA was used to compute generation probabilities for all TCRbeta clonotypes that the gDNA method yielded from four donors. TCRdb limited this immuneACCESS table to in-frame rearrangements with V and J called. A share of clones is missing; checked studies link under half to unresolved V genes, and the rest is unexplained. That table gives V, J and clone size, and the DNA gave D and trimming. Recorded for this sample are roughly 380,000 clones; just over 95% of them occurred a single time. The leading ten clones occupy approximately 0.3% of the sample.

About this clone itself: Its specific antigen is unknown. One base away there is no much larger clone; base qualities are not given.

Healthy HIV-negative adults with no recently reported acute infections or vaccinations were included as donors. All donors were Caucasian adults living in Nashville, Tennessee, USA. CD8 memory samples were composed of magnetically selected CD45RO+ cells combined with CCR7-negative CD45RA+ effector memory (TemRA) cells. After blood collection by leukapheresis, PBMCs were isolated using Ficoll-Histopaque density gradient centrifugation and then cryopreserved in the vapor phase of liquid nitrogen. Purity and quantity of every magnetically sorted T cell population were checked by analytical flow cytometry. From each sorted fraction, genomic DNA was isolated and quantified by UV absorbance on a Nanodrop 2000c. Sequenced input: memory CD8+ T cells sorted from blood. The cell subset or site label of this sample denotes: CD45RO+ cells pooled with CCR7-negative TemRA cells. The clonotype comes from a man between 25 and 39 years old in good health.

CDR3 sequence: CASSPSRLPGTRSTDTQYF. Here is the DNA: TGCGCCAGCAGCCCCAGCCGGTTGCCCGGGACTAGGAGCACAGATACGCAGTATTTT. The chain is encoded by TRBV4-1 joined to TRBJ2-3; 8 junctional bases match TRBD2. CDR1 and CDR2, per the germline V gene, are MGHRA and YSYEKL. V lost 4 bases and J lost 0 bases, and the count of bases not matched to a germline gene is 15. The CDR3 has 19 amino acids, counting the end cysteine and phenylalanine. The entry retains the CDR3 DNA only, 57 bases that are in frame from base 1.